This TCR beta chain was sequenced for a study of liver allograft versus peripheral blood T cells. The wider study: Blood and transplanted-liver T cell receptor repertoires from recipients were compared.

Study outcomes and limitations: Intragraft T cell receptor repertoires of liver allografts were reportedly distinct from those in peripheral blood.

This clonotype came up many times. The antigen is unknown. Each CDR3 protein gets one entry after TCRdb re-called the reads with MiXCR. The table has some 1,000 distinct CDR3 sequences, roughly 20% seen once. The sequence derives from a human patient who had a liver transplant. Some T cells may originate from the graft donor.

The CDR3 sequence is CASRPILTGKPQHF. The CDR3 nucleotides read TGTGCCAGCCGCCCTATACTGACTGGGAAGCCCCAGCATTTT. The chain combines TRBV6-1 with TRBJ1-5; D not certain. The CDR3 extends over 14 amino acids. CDR1 is MNHNS and CDR2 is SASEGT in the germline V gene. V gave up 8 bases and J gave up 8 bases, with 19 bases separating them.